This T cell receptor (beta chain) was captured in a study of shared clonotypes between healthy human individuals. Study outcomes and limitations: Rarefaction exposed incomplete sorted-subset sequencing despite large depth.

As concerns this clone: The target antigen is unknown.

Sorted-subset replicate PCRs used about 180 ng DNA, tens of thousands of T cell genomes. Assay used: immunoSEQ multiplex PCR; TCRdb lists only in-frame clones, some missing. The sample includes about 600,000 clones, roughly 98% of them seen just once. With 2 bases clipped from V and 9 bases from J, the junction kept 6 bases outside the gene matches. CDR1 and CDR2 from the germline V gene are SGHTA and FQGNSA. This CDR3 spans 15 amino acids. CD8 cells regarded as naive lacked CD45RO, were positively chosen for CCR7, and omitted terminally differentiated effector memory CD45RA+ cells. This receptor was taken from a man between 25 and 39 years old in good health. Sequencing input: naive CD8+ T cells sorted from blood. J is TRBJ2-1 and V is TRBV7-2, with 11 bases aligning to TRBD2. Written as DNA, the CDR3 is TGTGCCAGCAGCTTAAATCTCCTAGCGGGAGGTGAGCAGTTCTTC. Its translation is CASSLNLLAGGEQFF.